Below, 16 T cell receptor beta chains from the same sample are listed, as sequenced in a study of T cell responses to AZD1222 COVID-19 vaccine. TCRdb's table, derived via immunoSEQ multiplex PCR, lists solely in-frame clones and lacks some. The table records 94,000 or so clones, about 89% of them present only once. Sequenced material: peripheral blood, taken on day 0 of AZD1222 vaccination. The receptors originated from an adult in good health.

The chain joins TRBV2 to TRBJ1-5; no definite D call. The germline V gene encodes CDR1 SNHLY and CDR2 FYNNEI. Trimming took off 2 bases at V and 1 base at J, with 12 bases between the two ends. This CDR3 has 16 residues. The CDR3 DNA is TGTGCCAGCAGTGAATACGGACCGGGCAGCAATCAGCCCCAGCATTTT. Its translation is CASSEYGPGSNQPQHF. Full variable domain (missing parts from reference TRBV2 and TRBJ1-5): EPEVTQTPSHQVTQMGQEVILRCVPISNHLYFYWYRQILGQKVEFLVSFYNNEISEKSEIFDDQFSVERPDGSNFTLKIRSTKLEDSAMYFCASSEYGPGSNQPQHFGDGTRLSIL.

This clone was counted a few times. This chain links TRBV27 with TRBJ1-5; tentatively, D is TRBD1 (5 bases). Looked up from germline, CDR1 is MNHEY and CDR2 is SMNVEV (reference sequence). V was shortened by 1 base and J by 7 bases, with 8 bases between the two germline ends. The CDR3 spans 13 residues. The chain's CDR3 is CASSLWGEQPQHF. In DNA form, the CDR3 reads TGTGCCAGCAGTTTATGGGGGGAACAGCCCCAGCATTTT.

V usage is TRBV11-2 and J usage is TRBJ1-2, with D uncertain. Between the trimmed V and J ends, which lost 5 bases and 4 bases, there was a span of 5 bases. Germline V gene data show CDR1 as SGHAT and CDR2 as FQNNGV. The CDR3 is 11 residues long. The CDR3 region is CASSRGYGYTF. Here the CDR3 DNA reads TGTGCCAGCAGCCGGGGCTATGGCTACACCTTC.

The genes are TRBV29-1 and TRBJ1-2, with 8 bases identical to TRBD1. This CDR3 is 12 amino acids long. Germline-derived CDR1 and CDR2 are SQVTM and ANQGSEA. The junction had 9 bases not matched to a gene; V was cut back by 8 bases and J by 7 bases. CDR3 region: CSSQDREFGYTF. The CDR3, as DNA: TGCAGCTCCCAGGACAGGGAATTTGGCTACACCTTC.

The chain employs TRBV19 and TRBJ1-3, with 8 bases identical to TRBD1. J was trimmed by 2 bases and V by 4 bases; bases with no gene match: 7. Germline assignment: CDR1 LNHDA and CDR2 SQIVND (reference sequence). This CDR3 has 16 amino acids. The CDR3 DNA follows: TGTGCCAGTAGTACCCAAGGACAGGGCACTGGAAACACCATATATTTT. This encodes CASSTQGQGTGNTIYF.

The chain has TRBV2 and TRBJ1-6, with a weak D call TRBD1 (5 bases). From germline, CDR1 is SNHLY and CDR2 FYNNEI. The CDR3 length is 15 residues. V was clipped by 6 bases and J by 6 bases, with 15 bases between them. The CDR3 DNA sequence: TGTGCCAGCAGCGGGACGGGGGAGGTTAATTCACCCCTCCACTTT. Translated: CASSGTGEVNSPLHF.

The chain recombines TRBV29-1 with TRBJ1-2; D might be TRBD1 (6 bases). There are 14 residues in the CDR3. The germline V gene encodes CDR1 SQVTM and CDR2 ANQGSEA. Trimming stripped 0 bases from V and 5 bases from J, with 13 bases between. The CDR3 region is CSVEDRRGGYGYTF. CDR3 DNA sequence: TGCAGCGTTGAAGACCGTAGGGGGGGATATGGCTACACCTTC.

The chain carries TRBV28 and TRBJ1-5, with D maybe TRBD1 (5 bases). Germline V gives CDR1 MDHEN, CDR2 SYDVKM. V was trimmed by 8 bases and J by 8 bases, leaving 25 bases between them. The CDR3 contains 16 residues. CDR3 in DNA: TGTGCCAGCGGACCCTCTGGGGGAGGCAGGGTAGAGCCCCAGCATTTT. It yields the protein CASGPSGGGRVEPQHF.

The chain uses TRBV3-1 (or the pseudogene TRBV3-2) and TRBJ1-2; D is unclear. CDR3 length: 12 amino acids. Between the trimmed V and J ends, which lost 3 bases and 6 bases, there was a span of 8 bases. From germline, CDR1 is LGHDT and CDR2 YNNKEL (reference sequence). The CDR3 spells CASSQSFHGYTF. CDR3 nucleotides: TGTGCCAGCAGCCAGAGCTTTCATGGCTACACCTTC.

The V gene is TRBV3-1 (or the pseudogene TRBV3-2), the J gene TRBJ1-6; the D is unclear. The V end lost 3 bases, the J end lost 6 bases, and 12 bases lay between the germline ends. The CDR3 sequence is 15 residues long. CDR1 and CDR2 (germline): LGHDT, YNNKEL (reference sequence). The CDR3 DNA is TGTGCCAGCAGCCAGCTTCCGGACTTTAATTCACCCCTCCACTTT. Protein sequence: CASSQLPDFNSPLHF.

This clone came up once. CDR3 amino acids: CASSQGGTGGYTF. The CDR3 nucleotides read TGTGCCAGCAGCCAAGGAGGTACGGGCGGCTACACCTTC. The chain combines TRBV4-2 with TRBJ1-2; D is uncertain. Trimming removed 1 base from V and 8 bases from J, with 11 bases in between. The CDR3 has 13 residues. Germline V gives CDR1 LGHNA, CDR2 YNFKEQ.

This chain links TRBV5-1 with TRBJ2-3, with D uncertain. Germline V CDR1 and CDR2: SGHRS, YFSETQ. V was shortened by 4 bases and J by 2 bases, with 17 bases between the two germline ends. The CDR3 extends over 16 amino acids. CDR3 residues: CASSPPSRVDTDTQYF. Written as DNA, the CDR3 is TGCGCCAGCAGCCCGCCCTCTAGGGTGGACACAGATACGCAGTATTTT.

This CDR3 reads CASSLGGTATIRLNTEAFF. CDR3 DNA sequence: TGTGCCAGCAGTCTAGGAGGGACAGCGACCATACGTTTGAACACTGAAGCTTTCTTT. The chain carries TRBV28 and TRBJ1-1; 7 bases line up with TRBD1. This CDR3 is built from 19 residues. The germline CDR1 and CDR2 sequences are MDHEN and SYDVKM. V trimming: 5 bases; J trimming: 0 bases; junction bases outside the gene matches: 18.

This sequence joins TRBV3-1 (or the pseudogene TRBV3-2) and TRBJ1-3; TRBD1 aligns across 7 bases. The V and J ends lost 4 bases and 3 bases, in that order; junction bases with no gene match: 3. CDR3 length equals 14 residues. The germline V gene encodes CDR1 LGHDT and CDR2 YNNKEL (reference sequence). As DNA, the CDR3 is TGTGCCAGCAGCCCTCGGGACAGTGGAAACACCATATATTTT. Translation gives CASSPRDSGNTIYF.

CDR3 bases: TGCAGCGTTGAGAAGGGACAGGGGGCTTCGAACTATGGCTACACCTTC. It specifies CSVEKGQGASNYGYTF. The V gene is TRBV29-1, the J gene TRBJ1-2, with 12 bases aligning to TRBD1. The CDR3 covers 16 residues. Germline CDR1 is SQVTM and CDR2 is ANQGSEA. Germline trimming cut 3 bases from V and 2 bases from J; bases unmatched to any gene: 7.

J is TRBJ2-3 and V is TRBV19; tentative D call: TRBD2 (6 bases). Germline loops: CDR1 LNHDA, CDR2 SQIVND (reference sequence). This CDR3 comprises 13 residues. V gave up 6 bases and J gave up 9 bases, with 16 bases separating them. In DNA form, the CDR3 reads TGTGCCAGTAGCAGGGACTCCGAGGGGACGCAGTATTTT. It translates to CASSRDSEGTQYF.